A selection of T cell receptor beta chains follows, all from one sample in a study of T cell responses to AZD1222 COVID-19 vaccine. Profiling relied on immunoSEQ multiplex PCR, and the TCRdb table lists in-frame clones only, not all of them. The sample records more than 150,000 clones, around 94% being singletons. The sample in question was peripheral blood, obtained 28 days after the second AZD1222 dose. The receptor source for this set is an adult who received the AZD1222 COVID-19 vaccine. Each CDR3 is given with its conserved first and last residue. The order of the fields is clone size, J gene, D gene, V gene, CDR3 DNA, CDR3 protein. D genes are given only for firm matches. The size of a clone is reported for some rows only, either as once, few or many, or as a class for expanded clones.

size: .
J: TRBJ2-1
D: .
V: TRBV2
DNA: TGTGCCAGCAGTCCTCCGGTTTGGGCCTACAATGAGCAGTTCTTC
CDR3: CASSPPVWAYNEQFF

size: .
J: TRBJ1-5
D: .
V: TRBV19
DNA: TGTGCCAGTAGTATAGTAGGTTCTGCCCAGCCCCAGCATTTT
CDR3: CASSIVGSAQPQHF

size: .
J: TRBJ1-2
D: .
V: TRBV5-1
DNA: TGCGCCAGCAGCTTATCGTCCAGTTATGGCTACACCTTC
CDR3: CASSLSSSYGYTF

size: .
J: TRBJ1-2
D: .
V: TRBV5-4
DNA: TGTGCCAGCAGTTCCCCCGAGGGGCCTCTAGGAGGCTACACCTTC
CDR3: CASSSPEGPLGGYTF

size: .
J: TRBJ2-5
D: .
V: TRBV4-3
DNA: TGCGCCAGCAGCCAAGATTGGGTTCCCGAGGAGACCCAGTACTTC
CDR3: CASSQDWVPEETQYF

size: .
J: TRBJ1-2
D: .
V: TRBV11-2
DNA: TGTGCCAGCAGCTTAGGTACAGGGTCGATTTACTATGGCTACACCTTC
CDR3: CASSLGTGSIYYGYTF

size: .
J: TRBJ1-5
D: .
V: TRBV4-3
DNA: TGCGCCAGCAGCCAAGATAGATGGGGAAATCAGCCCCAGCATTTT
CDR3: CASSQDRWGNQPQHF

size: .
J: TRBJ2-7
D: TRBD2
V: TRBV6-2/TRBV6-3
DNA: TGTGCCAGCAGCCCAGACTATAGCGGGAACTACGAGCAGTACTTC
CDR3: CASSPDYSGNYEQYF

size: .
J: TRBJ2-2
D: TRBD1
V: TRBV13
DNA: TGTGCCAGCAGCCAGCGACAGGGATGGACCGGGGAGCTGTTTTTT
CDR3: CASSQRQGWTGELFF

size: .
J: TRBJ1-6
D: TRBD1
V: TRBV27
DNA: TGTGCCAGCAGTTTATCCTCGACAGGGAGGACCTATAATTCACCCCTCCACTTT
CDR3: CASSLSSTGRTYNSPLHF

size: .
J: TRBJ1-1
D: .
V: TRBV29-1
DNA: TGCAGCGTTGATCCGGGACAAGTGACTGAAGCTTTCTTT
CDR3: CSVDPGQVTEAFF

size: once
J: TRBJ1-2
D: .
V: TRBV28
DNA: TGTGCCAGCAGTTTCCGTATAGCCGCCGGCTACACCTTC
CDR3: CASSFRIAAGYTF

size: .
J: TRBJ2-7
D: .
V: TRBV7-3
DNA: TGTGCCAGCAGCTTAGTAACGGCAAGCTCCTACGAGCAGTACTTC
CDR3: CASSLVTASSYEQYF

size: .
J: TRBJ2-2
D: TRBD1
V: TRBV5-1
DNA: TGCGCCAGCAGCCTACAGGGGGCCACCGGGGAGCTGTTTTTT
CDR3: CASSLQGATGELFF

size: few
J: TRBJ1-6
D: .
V: TRBV19
DNA: TGTGCCAGCACCTCGGGACGGTGGGATTCACCCCTCCACTTT
CDR3: CASTSGRWDSPLHF

size: .
J: TRBJ1-6
D: .
V: TRBV6-1
DNA: TGTGCCAGCAGTGAGAGGGGAGGCTCGGGGGATTCACCCCTCCACTTT
CDR3: CASSERGGSGDSPLHF

size: once
J: TRBJ1-3
D: .
V: TRBV6-1
DNA: TGTGCCAGCAGTGAAACAAATCGAAACACCATATATTTT
CDR3: CASSETNRNTIYF

size: .
J: TRBJ2-2
D: .
V: TRBV25-1
DNA: TGTGCCAGCAGTGATCGAGGGGCGGAAACCGGGGAGCTGTTTTTT
CDR3: CASSDRGAETGELFF

size: once
J: TRBJ1-5
D: .
V: TRBV13
DNA: TGTGCCAGCAGCTTTAGCCACCAGCCCCAGCATTTT
CDR3: CASSFSHQPQHF

size: .
J: TRBJ1-5
D: TRBD1
V: TRBV6-4
DNA: TGTGCCAGCCGACGAAGGGACAGAACTAATCAGCCCCAGCATTTT
CDR3: CASRRRDRTNQPQHF

size: .
J: TRBJ1-3
D: TRBD1
V: TRBV3-1/TRBV3-2
DNA: TGTGCCAGCAGCCAAGACAGGGGGCCTGGAAACACCATATATTTT
CDR3: CASSQDRGPGNTIYF

size: .
J: TRBJ2-4
D: .
V: TRBV7-2
DNA: TGTGCCAGCAGCTCGGGGGCCGCTTTAGCCAAAAACATTCAGTACTTC
CDR3: CASSSGAALAKNIQYF

size: few
J: TRBJ2-2
D: .
V: TRBV6-6
DNA: TGTGCCAGCAGCCCTACGACAGAACTTAACACCGGGGAGCTGTTTTTT
CDR3: CASSPTTELNTGELFF

size: .
J: TRBJ2-1
D: TRBD2
V: TRBV9
DNA: TGTGCCAGCGGGCCGGGACTAGCGGGGGGGAATGAGCAGTTCTTC
CDR3: CASGPGLAGGNEQFF

size: .
J: TRBJ1-1
D: .
V: TRBV4-3
DNA: TGCGCCAGCAGCCAAGATCTGTGGGGGCTGGGCACTGAAGCTTTCTTT
CDR3: CASSQDLWGLGTEAFF

size: .
J: TRBJ2-1
D: TRBD2
V: TRBV19
DNA: TGTGCCACAAAAGGGGCCCTAGCGGGAACTTACAATGAGCAGTTCTTC
CDR3: CATKGALAGTYNEQFF

size: .
J: TRBJ2-3
D: .
V: TRBV7-9
DNA: TGTGCCAGCAGCCTTCGACGGTTACAGCGGGATACGCAGTATTTT
CDR3: CASSLRRLQRDTQYF

size: .
J: TRBJ1-3
D: .
V: TRBV7-2
DNA: TGTGCCAGCAGCTTAGGGATCGGTCTGGGAAACACCATATATTTT
CDR3: CASSLGIGLGNTIYF

size: .
J: TRBJ1-4
D: .
V: TRBV4-1
DNA: TGCGCCAGCAGCCAAGATCTTTTAGGCCGGAGGGGGAGGGGGAGCGAAAAACTGTTTTTT
CDR3: CASSQDLLGRRGRGSEKLFF

size: .
J: TRBJ2-1
D: .
V: TRBV6-1
DNA: TGTGCCAGCAGTGAACTAGGGTTGGGCAACAATGAGCAGTTCTTC
CDR3: CASSELGLGNNEQFF

size: .
J: TRBJ2-3
D: .
V: TRBV11-3
DNA: TGTGCCAGCAGCTTAGGGGGCTACACAGATACGCAGTATTTT
CDR3: CASSLGGYTDTQYF

size: .
J: TRBJ2-7
D: .
V: TRBV28
DNA: TGTGCCAGCAGTGGGGGAGGACAGATCTACGAGCAGTACTTC
CDR3: CASSGGGQIYEQYF

size: .
J: TRBJ1-1
D: .
V: TRBV9
DNA: TGTGCCAGCAGCGTAGGGGGCAGGGACAACACTGAAGCTTTCTTT
CDR3: CASSVGGRDNTEAFF

size: .
J: TRBJ1-2
D: .
V: TRBV19
DNA: TGTGCCAGTAGTCTAAGTACAGGGAACTATGGCTACACCTTC
CDR3: CASSLSTGNYGYTF

size: .
J: TRBJ1-2
D: .
V: TRBV4-3
DNA: TGCGCCAGCAGCCAAGTGCTGTTGTATGGCTACACCTTC
CDR3: CASSQVLLYGYTF

size: few
J: TRBJ1-3
D: .
V: TRBV4-1
DNA: TGCGCCAGCAGAACCCTAGGACTGCAAGAAAGGGGAGTGGGAAACACCATATATTTT
CDR3: CASRTLGLQERGVGNTIYF

size: .
J: TRBJ1-1
D: TRBD1
V: TRBV5-6
DNA: TGTGCCAGCAGCCCGGAATACAGGGGAGGCACTGAAGCTTTCTTT
CDR3: CASSPEYRGGTEAFF

size: .
J: TRBJ2-2
D: TRBD1
V: TRBV18
DNA: TGTGCCAGCTCACCACCGGGTATTCAGGGGGCGATCACCGGGGAGCTGTTTTTT
CDR3: CASSPPGIQGAITGELFF

size: once
J: TRBJ1-1
D: .
V: TRBV4-1
DNA: TGCGCCAGCAGCCAAGTCTGGCCGAACACTGAAGCTTTCTTT
CDR3: CASSQVWPNTEAFF

size: .
J: TRBJ2-3
D: .
V: TRBV27
DNA: TGTGCCAGCAGTTTACTGGGGGATACGCAGTATTTT
CDR3: CASSLLGDTQYF

size: .
J: TRBJ1-1
D: .
V: TRBV6-6
DNA: TGTGCCAGCAGTCCTCGGGGGAACACTGAAGCTTTCTTT
CDR3: CASSPRGNTEAFF

size: .
J: TRBJ1-5
D: .
V: TRBV3-1/TRBV3-2
DNA: TGTGCCAGCAGCCAAGATCTAGCAACTTTACAGCCCCAGCATTTT
CDR3: CASSQDLATLQPQHF

size: .
J: TRBJ1-1
D: .
V: TRBV5-1
DNA: TGCGCCAGCAGCTTGGCCCTTGGCACTGAAGCTTTCTTT
CDR3: CASSLALGTEAFF

size: .
J: TRBJ1-2
D: .
V: TRBV7-9
DNA: TGTGCCAGCAGCTTAGGACCTCTTCAGGACGGCTACACCTTC
CDR3: CASSLGPLQDGYTF

size: once
J: TRBJ1-1
D: .
V: TRBV27
DNA: TGTGCCAGCAGTTTAGGCTCCCAGGGGTTCGCTGAAGCTTTCTTT
CDR3: CASSLGSQGFAEAFF

size: once
J: TRBJ1-2
D: .
V: TRBV7-9
DNA: TGTGCCAGCAGTTCAGATTTCTCCACTTATGGCTACACCTTC
CDR3: CASSSDFSTYGYTF

size: .
J: TRBJ1-2
D: TRBD1
V: TRBV19
DNA: TGTGCCAGTAGTCGGGCAGGGGGCGACGCTAACTATGGCTACACCTTC
CDR3: CASSRAGGDANYGYTF

size: .
J: TRBJ1-1
D: .
V: TRBV6-2/TRBV6-3
DNA: TGTGCCAGCAGTTACTCTAGGGGATGGGGGGACACTGAAGCTTTCTTT
CDR3: CASSYSRGWGDTEAFF

size: .
J: TRBJ1-5
D: TRBD1
V: TRBV6-6
DNA: TGTGCCAGCAGTTCACAAGGGACAGCGGTCCGGCAGCCCCAGCATTTT
CDR3: CASSSQGTAVRQPQHF

size: few
J: TRBJ2-7
D: TRBD2
V: TRBV6-1
DNA: TGTGCCAGCAGTTTTAACTTAGCGGGATCCTACGAGCAGTACTTC
CDR3: CASSFNLAGSYEQYF

size: .
J: TRBJ2-7
D: .
V: TRBV29-1
DNA: TGCAGCGTCGGAAACAGGGCTTCCTACGAGCAGTACTTC
CDR3: CSVGNRASYEQYF

size: .
J: TRBJ2-2
D: .
V: TRBV7-2
DNA: TGTGCCAGCAGCTTAGGAGCGAACACCGGGGAGCTGTTTTTT
CDR3: CASSLGANTGELFF

size: .
J: TRBJ2-1
D: .
V: TRBV6-4
DNA: TGTGCCAGCAGTGACTCGGCGAGTCTCTCCTACAATGAGCAGTTCTTC
CDR3: CASSDSASLSYNEQFF

size: once
J: TRBJ2-5
D: .
V: TRBV5-6
DNA: TGTGCCAGCAGCCCTGCAGGGTACCAAGAGACCCAGTACTTC
CDR3: CASSPAGYQETQYF

size: .
J: TRBJ2-1
D: .
V: TRBV24-1
DNA: TGTGCCACCAGTGATCCCAGGGCGGGTTACAATGAGCAGTTCTTC
CDR3: CATSDPRAGYNEQFF

size: .
J: TRBJ1-5
D: .
V: TRBV3-1/TRBV3-2
DNA: TGTGCCAGCAGCCCAGAACCTAATCAGCCCCAGCATTTT
CDR3: CASSPEPNQPQHF

size: .
J: TRBJ2-3
D: .
V: TRBV7-4
DNA: TGTGCCACCCATACCCGCCGGGCCACTAGCACAGATACGCAGTATTTT
CDR3: CATHTRRATSTDTQYF

size: .
J: TRBJ1-1
D: TRBD1
V: TRBV28
DNA: TGTGCCAGCAGTTTATTTCCGGACAGGGGGGACACTGAAGCTTTCTTT
CDR3: CASSLFPDRGDTEAFF

size: .
J: TRBJ2-7
D: TRBD1
V: TRBV7-9
DNA: TGTGCCAGCAGCTTCCGGGACAGGGGTAGGGACGAGCAGTACTTC
CDR3: CASSFRDRGRDEQYF